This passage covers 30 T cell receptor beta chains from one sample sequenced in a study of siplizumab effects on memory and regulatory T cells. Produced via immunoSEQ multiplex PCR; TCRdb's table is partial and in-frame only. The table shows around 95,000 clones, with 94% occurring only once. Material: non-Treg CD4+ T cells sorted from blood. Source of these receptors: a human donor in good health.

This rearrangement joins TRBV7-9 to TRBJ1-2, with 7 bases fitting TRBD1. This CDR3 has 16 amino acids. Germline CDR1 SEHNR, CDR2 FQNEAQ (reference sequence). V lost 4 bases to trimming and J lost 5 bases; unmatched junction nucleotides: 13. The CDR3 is CASSSPEGASGYGYTF. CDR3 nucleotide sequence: TGTGCCAGCAGCTCCCCCGAGGGGGCTTCGGGGTATGGCTACACCTTC.

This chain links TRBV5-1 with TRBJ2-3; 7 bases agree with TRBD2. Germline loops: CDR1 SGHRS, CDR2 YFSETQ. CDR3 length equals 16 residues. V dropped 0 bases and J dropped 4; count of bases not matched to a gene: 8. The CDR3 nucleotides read TGCGCCAGCAGCTTGGCCATTGGGAGGGCGTCAGATACGCAGTATTTT. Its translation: CASSLAIGRASDTQYF.

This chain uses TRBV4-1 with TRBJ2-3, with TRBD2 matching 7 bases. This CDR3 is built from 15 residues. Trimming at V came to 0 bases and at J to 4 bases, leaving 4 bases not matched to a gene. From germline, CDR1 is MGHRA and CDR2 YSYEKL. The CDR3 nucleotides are TGCGCCAGCAGCCAAGATTCTAGCGGATCAGATACGCAGTATTTT. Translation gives CASSQDSSGSDTQYF.

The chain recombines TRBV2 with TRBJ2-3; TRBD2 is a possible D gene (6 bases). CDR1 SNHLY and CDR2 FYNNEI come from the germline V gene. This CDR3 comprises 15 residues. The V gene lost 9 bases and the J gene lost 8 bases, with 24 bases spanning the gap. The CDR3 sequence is CASQSGTRSLVTQYF. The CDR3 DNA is TGTGCCAGTCAATCCGGGACTCGATCTTTGGTTACGCAGTATTTT.

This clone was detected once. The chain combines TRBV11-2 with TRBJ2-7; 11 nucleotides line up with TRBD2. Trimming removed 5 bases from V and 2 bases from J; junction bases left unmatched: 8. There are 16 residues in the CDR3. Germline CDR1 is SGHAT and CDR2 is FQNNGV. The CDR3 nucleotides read TGTGCCAGCAGCCCCGCCCTAGCGGGAGGACCCTACGAGCAGTACTTC. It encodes CASSPALAGGPYEQYF. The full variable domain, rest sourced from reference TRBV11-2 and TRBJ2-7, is EAGVAQSPRYKIIEKRQSVAFWCNPISGHATLYWYQQILGQGPKLLIQFQNNGVVDDSQLPKDRFSAERLKGVDSTLKIQPAKLEDSAVYLCASSPALAGGPYEQYFGPGTRLTVT.

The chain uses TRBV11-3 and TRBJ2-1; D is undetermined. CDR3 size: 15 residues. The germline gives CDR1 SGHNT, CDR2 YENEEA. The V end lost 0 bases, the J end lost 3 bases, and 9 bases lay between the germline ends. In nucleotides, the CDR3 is TGTGCCAGCAGCTTAGATCCCGGGTACTACAATGAGCAGTTCTTC. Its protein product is CASSLDPGYYNEQFF. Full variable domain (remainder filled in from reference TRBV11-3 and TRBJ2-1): EAGVVQSPRYKIIEKKQPVAFWCNPISGHNTLYWYLQNLGQGPELLIRYENEEAVDDSQLPKDRFSAERLKGVDSTLKIQPAELGDSAVYLCASSLDPGYYNEQFFGPGTRLTVL.

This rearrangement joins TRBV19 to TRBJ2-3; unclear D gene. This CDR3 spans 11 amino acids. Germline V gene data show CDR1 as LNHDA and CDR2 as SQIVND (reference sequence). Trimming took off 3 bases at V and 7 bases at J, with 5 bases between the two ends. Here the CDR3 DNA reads TGTGCCAGTAGTATCCGGAATACGCAGTATTTT. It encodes CASSIRNTQYF.

The CDR3 spells CASSLNLNEQFF. The CDR3 coding sequence is TGTGCCAGCAGCTTAAATCTTAATGAGCAGTTCTTC. This rearrangement joins TRBV7-3 to TRBJ2-1; no clear D. The CDR3 has 12 amino acids. V was trimmed by 1 base and J by 7 bases, leaving 5 bases between them. Germline V lookup: CDR1 SGHTA, CDR2 FQGTGA.

CDR3 nucleotides: TGTGCCAGCAGTTTCTCGGGGGGCGGTTGGGGTGAAAAACTGTTTTTT. It codes for CASSFSGGGWGEKLFF. The V gene is TRBV28, the J gene TRBJ1-4; tentative D call: TRBD1 (6 bases). The germline V gene has CDR1 MDHEN and CDR2 SYDVKM. Trimming pared 3 bases from V and 7 bases from J, leaving 18 bases between. The CDR3 runs to 16 residues.

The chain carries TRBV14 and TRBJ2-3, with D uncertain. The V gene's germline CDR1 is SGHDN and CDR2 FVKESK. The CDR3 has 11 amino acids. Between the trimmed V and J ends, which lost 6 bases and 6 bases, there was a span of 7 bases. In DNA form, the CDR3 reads TGTGCCAGCAGGGGTATTGATACGCAGTATTTT. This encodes CASRGIDTQYF.

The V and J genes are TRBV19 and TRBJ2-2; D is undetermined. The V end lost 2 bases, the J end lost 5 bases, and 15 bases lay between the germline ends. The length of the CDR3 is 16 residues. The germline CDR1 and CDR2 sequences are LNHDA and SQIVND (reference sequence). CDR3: CASSIPSGERTGELFF. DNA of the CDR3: TGTGCCAGTAGTATACCAAGTGGAGAACGGACCGGGGAGCTGTTTTTT.

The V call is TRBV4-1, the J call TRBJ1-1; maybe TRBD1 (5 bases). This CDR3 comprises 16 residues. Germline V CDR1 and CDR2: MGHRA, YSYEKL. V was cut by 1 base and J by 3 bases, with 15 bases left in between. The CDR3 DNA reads TGCGCCAGCAGCCAAGCGCAGGGAACCCTGCACACTGAAGCTTTCTTT. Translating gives CASSQAQGTLHTEAFF.

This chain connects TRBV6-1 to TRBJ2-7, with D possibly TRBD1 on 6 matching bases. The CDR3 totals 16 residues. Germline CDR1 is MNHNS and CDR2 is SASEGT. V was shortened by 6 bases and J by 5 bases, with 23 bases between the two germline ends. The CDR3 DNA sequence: TGTGCCAGCAGCGAATTAGAAGGACAGCCCTCGGACGAGCAGTACTTC. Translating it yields CASSELEGQPSDEQYF.

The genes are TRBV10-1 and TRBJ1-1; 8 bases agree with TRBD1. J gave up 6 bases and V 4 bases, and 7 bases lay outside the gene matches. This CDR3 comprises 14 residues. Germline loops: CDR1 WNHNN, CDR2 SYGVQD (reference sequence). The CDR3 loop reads CASSARTGQSEAFF. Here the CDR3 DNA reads TGCGCCAGCAGTGCAAGGACAGGGCAATCTGAAGCTTTCTTT.

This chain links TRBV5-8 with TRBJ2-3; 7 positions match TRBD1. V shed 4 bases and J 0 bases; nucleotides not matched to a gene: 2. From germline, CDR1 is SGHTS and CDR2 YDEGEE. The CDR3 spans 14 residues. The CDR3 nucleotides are TGTGCCAGCAGCAAGGGACAGAGCACAGATACGCAGTATTTT. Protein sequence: CASSKGQSTDTQYF.

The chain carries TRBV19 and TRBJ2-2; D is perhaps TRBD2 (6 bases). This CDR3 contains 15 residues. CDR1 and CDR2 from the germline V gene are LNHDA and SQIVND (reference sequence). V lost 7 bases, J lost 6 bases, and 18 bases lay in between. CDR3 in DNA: TGTGCCAGTAACACCCCTGGAGGGGAGGCCGGGGAGCTGTTTTTT. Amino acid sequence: CASNTPGGEAGELFF.

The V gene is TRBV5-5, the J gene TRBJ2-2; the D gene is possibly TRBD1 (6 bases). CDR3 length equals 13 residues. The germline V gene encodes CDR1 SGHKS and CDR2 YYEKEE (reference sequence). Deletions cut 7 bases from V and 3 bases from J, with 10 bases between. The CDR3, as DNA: TGTGCCAGCGTCCACAGGGACACCGGGGAGCTGTTTTTT. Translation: CASVHRDTGELFF.

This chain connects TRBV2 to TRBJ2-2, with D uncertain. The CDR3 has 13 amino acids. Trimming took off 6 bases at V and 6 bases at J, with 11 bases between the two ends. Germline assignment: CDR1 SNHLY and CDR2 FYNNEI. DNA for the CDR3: TGTGCCAGCAGGTTTATTCCCTCCGGGGAGCTGTTTTTT. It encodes CASRFIPSGELFF.

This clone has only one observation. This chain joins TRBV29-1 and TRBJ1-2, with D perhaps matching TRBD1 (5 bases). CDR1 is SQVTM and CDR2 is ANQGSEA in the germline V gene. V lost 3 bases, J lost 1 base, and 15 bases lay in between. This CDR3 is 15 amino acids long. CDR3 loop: CSVDATTGRNYGYTF. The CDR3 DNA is TGCAGCGTTGACGCAACTACAGGTCGTAACTATGGCTACACCTTC.

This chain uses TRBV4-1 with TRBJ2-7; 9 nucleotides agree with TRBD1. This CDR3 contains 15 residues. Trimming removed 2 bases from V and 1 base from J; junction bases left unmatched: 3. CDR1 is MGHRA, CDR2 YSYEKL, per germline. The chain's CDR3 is CASSQPGQGSYEQYF. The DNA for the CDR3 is TGCGCCAGCAGCCAACCGGGACAGGGATCCTACGAGCAGTACTTC.

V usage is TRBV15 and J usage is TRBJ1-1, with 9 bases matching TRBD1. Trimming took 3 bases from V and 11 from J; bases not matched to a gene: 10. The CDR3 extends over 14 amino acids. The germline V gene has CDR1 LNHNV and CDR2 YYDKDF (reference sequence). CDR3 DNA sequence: TGTGCCACCAGCAGTGGACAGGGGCGTGTAGCGGCTTTCTTT. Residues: CATSSGQGRVAAFF.

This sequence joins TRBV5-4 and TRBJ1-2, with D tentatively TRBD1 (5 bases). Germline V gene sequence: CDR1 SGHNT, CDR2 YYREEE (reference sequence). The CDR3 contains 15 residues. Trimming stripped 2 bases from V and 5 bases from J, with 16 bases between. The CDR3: CASSFVGSGKYGYTF. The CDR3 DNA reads TGTGCCAGCAGCTTCGTCGGGTCAGGGAAATATGGCTACACCTTC.

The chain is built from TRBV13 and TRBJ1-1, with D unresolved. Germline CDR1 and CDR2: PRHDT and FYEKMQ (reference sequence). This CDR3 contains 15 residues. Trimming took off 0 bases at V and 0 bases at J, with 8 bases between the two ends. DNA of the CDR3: TGTGCCAGCAGCTTAGGAGGAGCGATGAACACTGAAGCTTTCTTT. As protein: CASSLGGAMNTEAFF.

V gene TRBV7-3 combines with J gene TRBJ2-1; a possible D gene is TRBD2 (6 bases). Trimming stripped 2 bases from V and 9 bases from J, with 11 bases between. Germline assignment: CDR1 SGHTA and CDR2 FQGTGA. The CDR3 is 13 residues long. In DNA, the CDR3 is TGTGCCAGCAGCTTATCTGGAGGGATTGAGCAGTTCTTC. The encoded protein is CASSLSGGIEQFF.

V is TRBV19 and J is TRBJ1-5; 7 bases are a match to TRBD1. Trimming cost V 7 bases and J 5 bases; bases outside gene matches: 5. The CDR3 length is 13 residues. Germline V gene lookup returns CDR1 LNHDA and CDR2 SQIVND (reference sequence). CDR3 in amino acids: CASTPTGDQPQHF. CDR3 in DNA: TGTGCCAGTACCCCCACAGGGGATCAGCCCCAGCATTTT.

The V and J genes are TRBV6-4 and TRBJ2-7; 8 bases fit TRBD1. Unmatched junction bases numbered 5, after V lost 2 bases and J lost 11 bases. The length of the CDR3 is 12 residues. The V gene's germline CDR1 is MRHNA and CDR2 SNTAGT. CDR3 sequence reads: CASSDRTGRKYF. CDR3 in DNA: TGTGCCAGCAGTGACAGGACAGGGAGAAAGTACTTC.

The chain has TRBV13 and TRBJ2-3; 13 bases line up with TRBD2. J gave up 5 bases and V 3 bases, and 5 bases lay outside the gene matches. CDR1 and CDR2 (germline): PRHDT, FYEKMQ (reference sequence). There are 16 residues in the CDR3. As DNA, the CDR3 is TGTGCCAGCAGCTTGGGGACTAGCGGGATACAAGATACGCAGTATTTT. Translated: CASSLGTSGIQDTQYF.

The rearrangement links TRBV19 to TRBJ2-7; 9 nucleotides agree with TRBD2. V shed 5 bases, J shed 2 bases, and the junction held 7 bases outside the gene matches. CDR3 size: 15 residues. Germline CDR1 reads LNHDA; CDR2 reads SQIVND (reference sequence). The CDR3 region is CASSLLAGLAYEQYF. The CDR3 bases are TGTGCCAGTAGTCTTCTAGCGGGACTCGCCTACGAGCAGTACTTC. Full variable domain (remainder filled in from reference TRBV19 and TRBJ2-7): DGGITQSPKYLFRKEGQNVTLSCEQNLNHDAMYWYRQDPGQGLRLIYYSQIVNDFQKGDIAEGYSVSREKKESFPLTVTSAQKNPTAFYLCASSLLAGLAYEQYFGPGTRLTVT.

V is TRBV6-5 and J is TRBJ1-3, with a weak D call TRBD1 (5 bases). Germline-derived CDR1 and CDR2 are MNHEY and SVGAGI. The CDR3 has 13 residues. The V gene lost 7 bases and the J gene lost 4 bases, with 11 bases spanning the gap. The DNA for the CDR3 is TGTGCCAGCACCCGGGGCTACGGAAACACCATATATTTT. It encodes CASTRGYGNTIYF.

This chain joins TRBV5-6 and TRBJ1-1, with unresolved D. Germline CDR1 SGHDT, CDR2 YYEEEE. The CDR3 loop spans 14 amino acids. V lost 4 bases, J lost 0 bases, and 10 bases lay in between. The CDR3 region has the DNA TGTGCCAGCAGCCGCGGACTGCTGAACACTGAAGCTTTCTTT. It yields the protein CASSRGLLNTEAFF.